Shown below are 29 T cell receptor beta chains from a single sample sequenced in a study of early T cells in non-severe SARS-CoV-2 infection. Each CDR3 protein is one row after TCRdb ran MiXCR on the 5' RACE reads. The repertoire holds about 40,000 distinct CDR3 sequences, around 23% seen once, with approximately 4.4% in the top ten. Sequenced material: whole blood, taken at baseline. These receptors came from an adult who was a healthcare worker with PCR-confirmed SARS-CoV-2 infection or an uninfected control (not recorded which).

The chain joins TRBV6-1 to TRBJ1-1, with TRBD1 as a possible D gene (6 bases). V gave up 8 bases and J gave up 5 bases, with 21 bases separating them. Germline V lookup: CDR1 MNHNS, CDR2 SASEGT. CDR3 size: 15 residues. The CDR3 loop is CASENIQGSGTEAFF. The DNA of the CDR3 is TGTGCCAGCGAAAACATCCAGGGGAGCGGGACTGAAGCTTTCTTT.

V usage is TRBV6-2 or TRBV6-3 and J usage is TRBJ1-5; D not resolved. CDR3 length equals 12 residues. Trimming removed 5 bases at V and 4 bases at J, with 6 bases between. Germline assignment: CDR1 MNHEY and CDR2 SVGEGT. The CDR3 region has the DNA TGTGCCAGCAGTAATCCAAATCAGCCCCAGCATTTT. Translating it yields CASSNPNQPQHF.

The chain's CDR3 is CASSFGPTEGYEQYF. The CDR3 DNA reads TGTGCCAGCAGCTTCGGCCCGACAGAGGGGTACGAGCAGTACTTC. The chain links TRBV11-2 to TRBJ2-7; the D gene could be TRBD1 or TRBD2 (5 bases each). Germline lookup yields CDR1 SGHAT and CDR2 FQNNGV. Trimming shortened V by 3 bases and J by 4 bases, and 16 bases separated the two germline ends. CDR3 length equals 15 residues.

CDR3 sequence reads: CASSLLSWGPNSGNTIYF. In DNA, the CDR3 is TGTGCCAGCAGCTTATTAAGCTGGGGGCCAAATTCTGGAAACACCATATATTTT. The chain uses TRBV11-2 and TRBJ1-3, with a weak D call TRBD1 (6 bases). V was pared by 2 bases and J by 1 base, with 18 bases between. This CDR3 has 18 amino acids. Germline V gene data show CDR1 as SGHAT and CDR2 as FQNNGV. The variable domain in full, completed from reference TRBV11-2 and TRBJ1-3, reads EAGVAQSPRYKIIEKRQSVAFWCNPISGHATLYWYQQILGQGPKLLIQFQNNGVVDDSQLPKDRFSAERLKGVDSTLKIQPAKLEDSAVYLCASSLLSWGPNSGNTIYFGEGSWLTVV.

This chain uses TRBV6-2 or TRBV6-3 with TRBJ1-5; D perhaps matches TRBD1 (6 bases). This CDR3 is built from 13 residues. Germline V gene sequence: CDR1 MNHEY, CDR2 SVGEGT. V shed 6 bases and J shed 8 bases, with 14 bases lying between them. The CDR3 DNA reads TGTGCCAGCAGGCCCCACGGGGGCAAGCCCCAGCATTTT. This sequence encodes CASRPHGGKPQHF.

V and J are TRBV5-4 and TRBJ1-2; D unresolved. With 2 bases removed from V and 6 bases from J, the gap between germline ends came to 17 bases. CDR3 length equals 15 residues. CDR1 and CDR2 from the germline V gene are SGHNT and YYREEE (reference sequence). DNA of the CDR3: TGTGCCAGCAGCTTAGCTCACACGACGACCCATGGCTACACCTTC. Protein product: CASSLAHTTTHGYTF.

This clonotype showed up just a few times. The chain combines TRBV5-1 with TRBJ2-4; D ambiguous. CDR1 and CDR2 from the germline V gene are SGHRS and YFSETQ. Trimming shortened V by 1 base and J by 10 bases, and 9 bases separated the two germline ends. The CDR3 is made up of 12 amino acids. CDR3 in amino acids: CASSLIGEIQYF. The CDR3 DNA reads TGCGCCAGCAGCTTGATCGGAGAAATTCAGTACTTC.

The chain has TRBV5-4 and TRBJ2-5; D might be TRBD1 or TRBD2, each matching 6 bases. CDR1 and CDR2 from the germline V gene are SGHNT and YYREEE (reference sequence). The CDR3 runs to 14 residues. V was cut by 1 base and J by 2 bases, with 9 bases left in between. CDR3 bases: TGTGCCAGCAGCTTGCAGGGGAGGCAAGAGACCCAGTACTTC. Protein sequence: CASSLQGRQETQYF. Full variable domain (outside the CDR3, taken from reference TRBV5-4 and TRBJ2-5): ETGVTQSPTHLIKTRGQQVTLRCSSQSGHNTVSWYQQALGQGPQFIFQYYREEENGRGNFPPRFSGLQFPNYSSELNVNALELDDSALYLCASSLQGRQETQYFGPGTRLLVL.

This clonotype was counted at least ten times. The rearrangement joins TRBV7-9 to TRBJ2-7; the D is unclear. There are 13 residues in the CDR3. Trimming took off 6 bases at V and 2 bases at J, with 11 bases between the two ends. Germline assignment: CDR1 SEHNR and CDR2 FQNEAQ (reference sequence). The CDR3 spells CASSLQLTYEQYF. The CDR3 DNA reads as TGTGCCAGCAGTTTACAGTTGACCTACGAGCAGTACTTC.

This clonotype is judged medium-sized. In DNA, the CDR3 is TGTGCCAGTCGGAGCGGGGGGGGTAGGCAGCCCCAGCATTTT. Translated: CASRSGGGRQPQHF. The chain links TRBV4-2 to TRBJ1-5; a weak D match, TRBD1 (5 bases). Trimming pared 9 bases from V and 7 bases from J, leaving 19 bases between. From germline, CDR1 is LGHNA and CDR2 YNFKEQ. The CDR3 spans 14 residues.

The CDR3 loop reads CASSNGGFRGKLFF. The CDR3 nucleotides are TGTGCCAGCAGCAACGGCGGATTTCGGGGAAAACTGTTTTTT. The chain employs TRBV6-2 or TRBV6-3 and TRBJ1-4; D remains unclear. The CDR3 length is 14 residues. Germline CDR1 and CDR2: MNHEY and SVGEGT. The V and J ends lost 6 bases and 10 bases respectively, with 18 bases between them.

This clonotype showed up just a few times. The CDR3 DNA reads as TGTGCCAGCAGCTTATCCCCCAGGGGAGAAAAGCAGTACTTC. It yields the protein CASSLSPRGEKQYF. The chain links TRBV5-4 to TRBJ2-7, with a possible D match to TRBD1 (6 bases). The germline gives CDR1 SGHNT, CDR2 YYREEE (reference sequence). The germline V and J ends were trimmed by 2 bases and 8 bases, with 17 bases remaining between them. This CDR3 region has 14 residues.

The table lists this clonotype with a count of one. V and J are TRBV4-2 and TRBJ2-5, with D perhaps given as TRBD1 or TRBD2 (5 bases each). CDR3 length: 15 residues. V lost 0 bases, J lost 0 bases, and 8 bases lay in between. Per germline, CDR1 LGHNA and CDR2 YNFKEQ. For the CDR3, the DNA is TGTGCCAGCAGCCAAGATGAGGGACACCAAGAGACCCAGTACTTC. Protein sequence: CASSQDEGHQETQYF.

This chain connects TRBV5-5 to TRBJ2-4; unclear D gene. This CDR3 is built from 16 residues. Trimming removed 0 bases at V and 0 bases at J, with 10 bases between. In germline, CDR1 is SGHKS, CDR2 YYEKEE (reference sequence). CDR3 in amino acids: CASSLVGVGAKNIQYF. CDR3 nucleotide sequence: TGTGCCAGCAGCTTGGTTGGGGTCGGAGCCAAAAACATTCAGTACTTC.

This clonotype was recorded many times. The V gene is TRBV18, the J gene TRBJ2-3; 8 bases map to TRBD1. The trim removed 1 base at V and 0 bases at J, leaving 3 bases unmatched. Germline values: CDR1 KGHSH, CDR2 LQKENI. The CDR3 runs to 16 residues. The CDR3: CASSPRAGGSTDTQYF. DNA for the CDR3: TGTGCCAGCTCACCACGAGCAGGGGGCAGCACAGATACGCAGTATTTT. The entire variable domain, with the rest obtained from reference TRBV18 and TRBJ2-3, is as follows: NAGVMQNPRHLVRRRGQEARLRCSPMKGHSHVYWYRQLPEEGLKFMVYLQKENIIDESGMPKERFSAEFPKEGPSILRIQQVVRGDSAAYFCASSPRAGGSTDTQYFGPGTRLTVL.

The CDR3 is CASSYPRDSQDTGELFF. DNA for the CDR3: TGTGCCAGCAGTTACCCCCGGGACTCCCAGGACACCGGGGAGCTGTTTTTT. The V call is TRBV6-2 or TRBV6-3, the J call TRBJ2-2; the D gene is possibly TRBD2 (6 bases). The CDR3 sequence is 17 residues long. Trimming removed 2 bases at V and 3 bases at J, with 16 bases between. CDR1 MNHEY and CDR2 SVGEGT come from the germline V gene.

This clonotype was observed a handful of times. The chain carries TRBV7-9 and TRBJ1-1; D possibly corresponds to TRBD1 (6 bases). V lost 6 bases, J lost 4 bases, and 18 bases lay in between. The CDR3 runs to 15 residues. CDR1 is SEHNR, CDR2 FQNEAQ, per germline (reference sequence). The CDR3 sequence is CASSVSKEGGTEAFF. CDR3 coding DNA: TGTGCCAGCAGTGTCTCCAAGGAGGGGGGCACTGAAGCTTTCTTT.

This clonotype was found a few times. Relative to the germline gene, one junction end is altered; a read error may explain this. The CDR3: CSPSAGETQYF. CDR3 DNA: TGCAGTCCTAGTGCGGGGGAGACCCAGTACTTC. The rearrangement uses TRBV20-1 and TRBJ2-5; D might be TRBD2 (6 bases). In germline, CDR1 is DFQATT, CDR2 SNEGSKA (reference sequence). The CDR3 has 11 amino acids.

This clonotype showed up just a few times. One end of the junction varies from germline; a read error may be responsible. The CDR3 loop is CASRLGQGRNQPQHF. Here the CDR3 DNA reads TGTGCCAGCCGTTTGGGACAGGGGCGTAATCAGCCCCAGCATTTT. The chain couples TRBV12-3 or TRBV12-4 to TRBJ1-5; TRBD1 aligns across 10 bases. The CDR3 spans 15 residues.

This clonotype was detected a few times. The chain is built from TRBV4-3 and TRBJ2-3, with 10 nucleotides matching TRBD1. Germline V gene lookup returns CDR1 LGHNA and CDR2 YSLEER. The CDR3 sequence is 14 residues long. Trimming removed 3 bases from V and 4 bases from J; junction bases left unmatched: 1. The CDR3 spells CASSQGQGSDTQYF. The CDR3 DNA reads TGCGCCAGCAGCCAGGGACAGGGGTCAGATACGCAGTATTTT.

The sample holds a few counts of this clonotype. This sequence joins TRBV7-3 and TRBJ2-5; D is undetermined. The germline V gene encodes CDR1 SGHTA and CDR2 FQGTGA. V lost 1 base to trimming and J lost 3 bases, with 6 bases between them. The length of the CDR3 is 13 residues. CDR3 amino acids: CASSLKTEETQYF. The CDR3 nucleotides are TGTGCCAGCAGCTTAAAAACGGAAGAGACCCAGTACTTC.

This clonotype came up a few times. J is TRBJ2-7 and V is TRBV7-2; no reliable D call. The CDR3 has 14 amino acids. Deletions cut 4 bases from V and 0 bases from J, with 10 bases between. Germline V gene lookup returns CDR1 SGHTA and CDR2 FQGNSA. In nucleotides, the CDR3 is TGTGCCAGCAGCTCCGAAGGAAACTCCTACGAGCAGTACTTC. Translation gives CASSSEGNSYEQYF.

This clonotype has only a few counts. The chain employs TRBV7-6 and TRBJ1-4; tentative D call: TRBD1 (6 bases). Germline V CDR1 and CDR2: SGHVS, FNYEAQ. Trimming left V 5 bases short and J 4 bases short, with 11 bases between. The CDR3 has 14 residues. CDR3 residues: CASSRTAVNEKLFF. In nucleotides, the CDR3 is TGTGCCAGCAGCCGGACAGCGGTTAATGAAAAACTGTTTTTT.

This clonotype was picked up a small number of times. The chain uses TRBV11-2 and TRBJ2-2; no firm D call. Deletions cut 1 base from V and 1 base from J, with 7 bases between. The CDR3 runs to 15 residues. Germline V gene sequence: CDR1 SGHAT, CDR2 FQNNGV. CDR3 sequence reads: CASSLGALNTGELFF. The CDR3 region has the DNA TGTGCCAGCAGCTTAGGGGCCCTGAACACCGGGGAGCTGTTTTTT.

This clonotype was recorded a few times. J is TRBJ2-7 and V is TRBV12-3 or TRBV12-4; 7 nucleotides agree with TRBD2. V gave up 6 bases and J gave up 0 bases; unmatched junction bases: 5. The CDR3 covers 14 residues. The CDR3 loop reads CASSPSGDSYEQYF. In DNA form, the CDR3 reads TGTGCCAGCAGCCCCAGCGGGGACTCCTACGAGCAGTACTTC.

There are a few counts of this clonotype. This chain connects TRBV12-3 or TRBV12-4 to TRBJ2-7; D ambiguous. The CDR3 totals 14 residues. V was pared by 0 bases and J by 4 bases, with 10 bases between. The CDR3 region has the DNA TGTGCCAGCAGTTTAGCCGGAAATACGTACGAGCAGTACTTC. Translation: CASSLAGNTYEQYF.

The rearrangement links TRBV6-2 or TRBV6-3 to TRBJ2-3; 8 nucleotides match TRBD1. V trimming: 7 bases; J trimming: 6 bases; junction bases outside the gene matches: 9. The CDR3 extends over 14 amino acids. Germline V gene sequence: CDR1 MNHEY, CDR2 SVGEGT. In DNA form, the CDR3 reads TGTGCCAGCACCTTACACCAGGGGGCGGATACGCAGTATTTT. As protein: CASTLHQGADTQYF.

The chain links TRBV6-5 to TRBJ1-1; D might be TRBD1 (6 bases). CDR3 size: 15 residues. Germline-derived CDR1 and CDR2 are MNHEY and SVGAGI. V lost 6 bases and J lost 4, with 18 bases in between. The CDR3 reads CASSSLLRGVTEAFF. The DNA for the CDR3 is TGTGCCAGCAGCTCTCTCCTCAGGGGCGTCACTGAAGCTTTCTTT.

This clonotype occurred a few times. The rearrangement joins TRBV9 to TRBJ2-5; D call uncertain. The V end lost 0 bases, the J end lost 4 bases, and 13 bases lay between the germline ends. Germline CDR1 reads SGDLS; CDR2 reads YYNGEE. This CDR3 region has 15 residues. The CDR3 nucleotides are TGTGCCAGCAGCGTAGACCTCATGGCGTTAGAGACCCAGTACTTC. It codes for CASSVDLMALETQYF.